Listed below are T cell receptor beta chains from one sample, sequenced in a study of metastatic and nonmetastatic thyroid tumors. TCRdb reanalyzed the PCR reads via MiXCR. This sample yields 5,400 or so clones, of which about 33% are seen a single time; 20% to 30% belongs to the top ten. The sequencing input was adjacent normal tissue. Every receptor here comes from a female donor with papillary thyroid cancer or a benign thyroid nodule (not recorded which). Some clones in this sample may be carry-over from other donors' samples. Each CDR3 is given with its conserved first and last residue. D genes are given only for firm matches. Clone size is not always given. Where it is, it says once, few, many or a class for expanded clones.

V gene,D gene,J gene,clone size,CDR3 protein,CDR3 DNA
TRBV11-1,TRBD1,TRBJ1-5,few,CASSEDRQGPNQPQHF,TGTGCCAGCAGCGAGGATCGACAGGGCCCCAATCAGCCCCAGCATTTT
TRBV2,.,TRBJ1-6,large,CASSGQGGSPLHF,TGTGCCAGCAGTGGGCAGGGCGGGTCACCCCTCCACTTT
TRBV20-1,TRBD2,TRBJ2-1,medium-sized,CSARSTLTSGGLNEQFF,TGCAGTGCTAGATCCACCCTGACTAGCGGGGGCCTCAATGAGCAGTTCTTC
TRBV5-1,.,TRBJ2-7,.,CASSFSYEQYF,TGCGCCAGCAGCTTTTCCTACGAGCAGTACTTC
TRBV6-5,TRBD1,TRBJ2-5,many,CASSYSRGLETQYF,TGTGCCAGCAGTTATAGTAGGGGGCTGGAGACCCAGTACTTC
TRBV19,TRBD2,TRBJ2-3,few,CATASGKGDTQYF,TGTGCCACAGCTAGCGGGAAGGGAGATACGCAGTATTTT
TRBV30,.,TRBJ1-2,.,CAWSVGGYGYTF,TGTGCCTGGAGTGTCGGTGGCTATGGCTACACCTTC
TRBV27,TRBD1,TRBJ1-6,few,CASSLSSTGRSPLHF,TGTGCCAGCAGTTTATCGTCGACAGGGCGGTCACCCCTCCACTTT
TRBV19,TRBD1,TRBJ1-5,.,CASSTGGYTSNQPQHF,TGTGCCAGCTCCACAGGGGGGTATACGAGCAATCAGCCCCAGCATTTT
TRBV20-1,.,TRBJ2-7,.,CSAILSGSYEQYF,TGCAGTGCTATTTTATCAGGGTCCTACGAGCAGTACTTC
TRBV20-1,TRBD1,TRBJ1-5,.,CSARPTGYGQPQHF,TGCAGTGCTAGGCCGACAGGGTATGGACAGCCCCAGCATTTT
TRBV5-1,.,TRBJ1-1,.,CASSKGLTEAFF,TGCGCCAGCAGCAAGGGACTTACTGAAGCTTTCTTT
TRBV27,.,TRBJ2-1,.,CASTLTPRGYNEQFF,TGTGCTAGCACCCTAACACCAAGGGGTTACAATGAGCAGTTCTTC
TRBV12-3/TRBV12-4,TRBD2,TRBJ2-3,few,CASSLLTSGTLTDTQYF,TGTGCCAGCAGTTTATTGACTAGCGGCACTCTCACAGATACGCAGTATTTT
TRBV20-1,TRBD2,TRBJ2-7,.,CSARGMSGATYEQYF,TGCAGTGCTAGAGGGATGAGCGGGGCAACCTACGAGCAGTACTTC
TRBV7-8,.,TRBJ1-2,.,CASSPRPSGQMYGYTF,TGTGCCAGCAGCCCCCGGCCCTCAGGACAAATGTATGGCTACACCTTC
TRBV27,.,TRBJ1-1,few,CASSPRRTLNTEAFF,TGTGCCAGCAGTCCCCGGAGAACCCTGAACACTGAAGCTTTCTTT
TRBV6-5,.,TRBJ2-7,.,CASSYRESASYEQYF,TGTGCCAGCAGTTACAGGGAATCTGCCTCCTACGAGCAGTACTTC
TRBV11-1,.,TRBJ1-6,few,CASSLGGWGGTSPLCF,TGTGCCAGCAGCTTAGGAGGCTGGGGAGGTACCTCACCCCTCTGCTTT
TRBV27,TRBD1,TRBJ2-1,few,CASRPPGTGFEQFF,TGTGCCAGCAGACCCCCCGGGACAGGGTTTGAGCAGTTCTTC
TRBV30,TRBD1,TRBJ1-5,.,CAWSVTGARAQHF,TGTGCCTGGAGTGTAACAGGGGCCAGGGCCCAGCATTTT
TRBV6-1,.,TRBJ2-5,.,CASSVTQSGTQYF,TGTGCCAGCAGTGTTACTCAATCAGGGACCCAGTACTTC
TRBV2,TRBD1,TRBJ1-2,few,CASSGAGTAYGYTF,TGTGCCAGCAGCGGTGCCGGGACAGCCTATGGCTACACCTTC
TRBV20-1,.,TRBJ2-7,once,CSAIGVSYEQYF,TGCAGTGCTATCGGGGTTTCCTACGAGCAGTACTTC
TRBV7-9,.,TRBJ1-2,.,CASSLGGKGYTF,TGTGCCAGCAGCTTGGGAGGGAAAGGCTATACCTTC
TRBV6-1,TRBD1,TRBJ1-4,few,CASRGTGGAGLTNEKLFF,TGTGCCAGCAGAGGGACAGGGGGCGCTGGGTTGACTAATGAAAAACTGTTTTTT
TRBV29-1,.,TRBJ1-1,.,CSVELPPGRVGNTEAFF,TGCAGCGTTGAACTACCCCCGGGGAGGGTGGGTAACACTGAAGCTTTCTTT
TRBV20-1,TRBD1,TRBJ1-2,.,CSATLTGAGYGYTF,TGCAGTGCTACCCTGACAGGGGCGGGTTATGGCTACACCTTC
TRBV7-9,.,TRBJ2-2,.,CASRHRPGASGELFF,TGTGCCAGCAGACACAGACCGGGGGCGTCCGGGGAGCTGTTTTTT
TRBV9,.,TRBJ1-4,medium-sized,CASSVGVFGEKLFF,TGTGCCAGCAGCGTCGGGGTCTTTGGAGAAAAACTGTTTTTT
TRBV15,TRBD2,TRBJ2-1,.,CATSRDSSGSSYNEQFF,TGTGCCACCAGCAGAGATTCTAGCGGGAGCTCCTACAATGAGCAGTTCTTC
TRBV7-3,.,TRBJ1-5,.,CASSFTRAQPQHF,TGTGCCAGCAGCTTTACAAGGGCTCAGCCCCAGCATTTT
TRBV7-6,TRBD1,TRBJ2-7,.,CASSLDKGQGYEQYF,TGTGCCAGCAGCTTAGATAAGGGACAGGGGTACGAGCAGTACTTC
TRBV2,.,TRBJ2-1,.,CASSSGLDEQFF,TGTGCCAGCAGCTCAGGGTTGGATGAGCAGTTCTTC
TRBV5-1,.,TRBJ1-6,.,CASSLRTRDYNSPLHF,TGCGCCAGCAGCTTGAGAACCAGGGACTATAATTCACCCCTCCACTTT
TRBV12-5,TRBD1,TRBJ1-1,many,CASGPGTGVGTEAFF,TGTGCTAGTGGTCCCGGAACAGGGGTGGGGACTGAAGCTTTCTTT
TRBV7-8,TRBD2,TRBJ2-2,.,CASSPELAVNTGELFF,TGTGCCAGCAGCCCGGAACTAGCGGTGAACACCGGGGAGCTGTTTTTT
TRBV5-4,.,TRBJ1-4,.,CASSISRGLDEKLFF,TGTGCCAGCAGTATCAGCAGGGGTCTGGATGAAAAACTGTTTTTT
TRBV9,.,TRBJ1-1,.,CVSSPTGLNTEAFF,TGTGTCAGCAGCCCTACAGGGTTGAACACTGAAGCTTTCTTT
TRBV28,TRBD1,TRBJ2-7,.,CASSPRDRYYEQYF,TGTGCCAGCAGTCCCCGGGACAGGTACTACGAGCAGTACTTC
TRBV9,.,TRBJ2-2,few,CASSVGVF,TGTGCCAGCAGCGTCGGGGTCTTT
TRBV12-3/TRBV12-4,TRBD1,TRBJ2-7,few,CASRLSTGGYEQYF,TGTGCCAGCAGGCTATCCACAGGGGGCTACGAGCAGTACTTC
TRBV12-3/TRBV12-4,TRBD2,TRBJ2-2,few,CASNIAGEYTGELFF,TGTGCCAGCAATATAGCGGGAGAGTACACCGGGGAGCTGTTTTTT
TRBV28,.,TRBJ1-6,few,CASSRTSNNSPLHF,TGTGCCAGCAGCCGGACAAGCAATAATTCACCCCTCCACTTT
TRBV6-2/TRBV6-3,.,TRBJ2-5,.,CASSPGTLGETQYF,TGTGCCAGCAGTCCCGGGACCTTGGGGGAGACCCAGTACTTC
TRBV2,.,TRBJ2-1,.,CASSGGLNNEQFF,TGTGCCAGCAGTGGGGGGCTTAACAATGAGCAGTTCTTC
TRBV12-5,TRBD1,TRBJ2-7,few,CASGLVSRDRAALVSYEQYF,TGTGCTAGTGGTTTGGTAAGCCGGGACAGGGCCGCTCTCGTTTCCTACGAGCAGTACTTC
TRBV20-1,.,TRBJ1-6,once,CSALRFGLYDNSPLHF,TGCAGTGCTCTTAGGTTTGGGTTATACGATAATTCACCCCTCCACTTT
TRBV7-2,TRBD2,TRBJ2-7,.,CASSYGTSFYEQYF,TGTGCCAGCAGCTATGGGACTAGCTTCTACGAGCAGTACTTC
TRBV20-1,.,TRBJ2-7,few,CSARDLESSYEQYF,TGCAGTGCTAGAGATTTGGAGAGCTCCTACGAGCAGTACTTC
TRBV20-1,.,TRBJ2-7,.,CSATGGGYEQYF,TGCAGTGCTACTGGCGGAGGATACGAGCAGTACTTC
TRBV19,TRBD2,TRBJ2-1,.,CASSTIAGGLGYNEQFF,TGTGCCAGTAGTACTATAGCGGGGGGGCTTGGGTACAATGAGCAGTTCTTC
TRBV20-1,.,TRBJ1-6,once,CSVGQKAYNSPLHF,TGCAGTGTGGGACAAAAGGCCTATAATTCACCCCTCCACTTT
TRBV4-3,TRBD1,TRBJ2-3,.,CASSHGTGGIGSDTQYF,TGCGCCAGCAGCCACGGGACAGGGGGCATCGGGTCGGATACGCAGTATTTT
TRBV6-5,TRBD1,TRBJ2-1,few,CASKDRVNEQFF,TGTGCCAGCAAGGACAGGGTAAATGAGCAGTTCTTC
TRBV11-2,.,TRBJ2-7,once,CASSPGDSSSYEQYF,TGTGCCAGCAGCCCAGGGGACTCAAGTTCCTACGAGCAGTACTTC
TRBV9,.,TRBJ1-2,.,CASSDRAAENYGYTF,TGTGCCAGCAGCGATCGGGCAGCTGAAAACTATGGCTACACCTTC
TRBV12-3/TRBV12-4,.,TRBJ2-7,few,CASSPEVGEQYF,TGTGCCAGCAGTCCGGAGGTCGGCGAGCAGTACTTC
TRBV30,TRBD1,TRBJ1-1,.,CAWNRGQNTEAFF,TGTGCCTGGAACAGGGGGCAGAACACTGAAGCTTTCTTT